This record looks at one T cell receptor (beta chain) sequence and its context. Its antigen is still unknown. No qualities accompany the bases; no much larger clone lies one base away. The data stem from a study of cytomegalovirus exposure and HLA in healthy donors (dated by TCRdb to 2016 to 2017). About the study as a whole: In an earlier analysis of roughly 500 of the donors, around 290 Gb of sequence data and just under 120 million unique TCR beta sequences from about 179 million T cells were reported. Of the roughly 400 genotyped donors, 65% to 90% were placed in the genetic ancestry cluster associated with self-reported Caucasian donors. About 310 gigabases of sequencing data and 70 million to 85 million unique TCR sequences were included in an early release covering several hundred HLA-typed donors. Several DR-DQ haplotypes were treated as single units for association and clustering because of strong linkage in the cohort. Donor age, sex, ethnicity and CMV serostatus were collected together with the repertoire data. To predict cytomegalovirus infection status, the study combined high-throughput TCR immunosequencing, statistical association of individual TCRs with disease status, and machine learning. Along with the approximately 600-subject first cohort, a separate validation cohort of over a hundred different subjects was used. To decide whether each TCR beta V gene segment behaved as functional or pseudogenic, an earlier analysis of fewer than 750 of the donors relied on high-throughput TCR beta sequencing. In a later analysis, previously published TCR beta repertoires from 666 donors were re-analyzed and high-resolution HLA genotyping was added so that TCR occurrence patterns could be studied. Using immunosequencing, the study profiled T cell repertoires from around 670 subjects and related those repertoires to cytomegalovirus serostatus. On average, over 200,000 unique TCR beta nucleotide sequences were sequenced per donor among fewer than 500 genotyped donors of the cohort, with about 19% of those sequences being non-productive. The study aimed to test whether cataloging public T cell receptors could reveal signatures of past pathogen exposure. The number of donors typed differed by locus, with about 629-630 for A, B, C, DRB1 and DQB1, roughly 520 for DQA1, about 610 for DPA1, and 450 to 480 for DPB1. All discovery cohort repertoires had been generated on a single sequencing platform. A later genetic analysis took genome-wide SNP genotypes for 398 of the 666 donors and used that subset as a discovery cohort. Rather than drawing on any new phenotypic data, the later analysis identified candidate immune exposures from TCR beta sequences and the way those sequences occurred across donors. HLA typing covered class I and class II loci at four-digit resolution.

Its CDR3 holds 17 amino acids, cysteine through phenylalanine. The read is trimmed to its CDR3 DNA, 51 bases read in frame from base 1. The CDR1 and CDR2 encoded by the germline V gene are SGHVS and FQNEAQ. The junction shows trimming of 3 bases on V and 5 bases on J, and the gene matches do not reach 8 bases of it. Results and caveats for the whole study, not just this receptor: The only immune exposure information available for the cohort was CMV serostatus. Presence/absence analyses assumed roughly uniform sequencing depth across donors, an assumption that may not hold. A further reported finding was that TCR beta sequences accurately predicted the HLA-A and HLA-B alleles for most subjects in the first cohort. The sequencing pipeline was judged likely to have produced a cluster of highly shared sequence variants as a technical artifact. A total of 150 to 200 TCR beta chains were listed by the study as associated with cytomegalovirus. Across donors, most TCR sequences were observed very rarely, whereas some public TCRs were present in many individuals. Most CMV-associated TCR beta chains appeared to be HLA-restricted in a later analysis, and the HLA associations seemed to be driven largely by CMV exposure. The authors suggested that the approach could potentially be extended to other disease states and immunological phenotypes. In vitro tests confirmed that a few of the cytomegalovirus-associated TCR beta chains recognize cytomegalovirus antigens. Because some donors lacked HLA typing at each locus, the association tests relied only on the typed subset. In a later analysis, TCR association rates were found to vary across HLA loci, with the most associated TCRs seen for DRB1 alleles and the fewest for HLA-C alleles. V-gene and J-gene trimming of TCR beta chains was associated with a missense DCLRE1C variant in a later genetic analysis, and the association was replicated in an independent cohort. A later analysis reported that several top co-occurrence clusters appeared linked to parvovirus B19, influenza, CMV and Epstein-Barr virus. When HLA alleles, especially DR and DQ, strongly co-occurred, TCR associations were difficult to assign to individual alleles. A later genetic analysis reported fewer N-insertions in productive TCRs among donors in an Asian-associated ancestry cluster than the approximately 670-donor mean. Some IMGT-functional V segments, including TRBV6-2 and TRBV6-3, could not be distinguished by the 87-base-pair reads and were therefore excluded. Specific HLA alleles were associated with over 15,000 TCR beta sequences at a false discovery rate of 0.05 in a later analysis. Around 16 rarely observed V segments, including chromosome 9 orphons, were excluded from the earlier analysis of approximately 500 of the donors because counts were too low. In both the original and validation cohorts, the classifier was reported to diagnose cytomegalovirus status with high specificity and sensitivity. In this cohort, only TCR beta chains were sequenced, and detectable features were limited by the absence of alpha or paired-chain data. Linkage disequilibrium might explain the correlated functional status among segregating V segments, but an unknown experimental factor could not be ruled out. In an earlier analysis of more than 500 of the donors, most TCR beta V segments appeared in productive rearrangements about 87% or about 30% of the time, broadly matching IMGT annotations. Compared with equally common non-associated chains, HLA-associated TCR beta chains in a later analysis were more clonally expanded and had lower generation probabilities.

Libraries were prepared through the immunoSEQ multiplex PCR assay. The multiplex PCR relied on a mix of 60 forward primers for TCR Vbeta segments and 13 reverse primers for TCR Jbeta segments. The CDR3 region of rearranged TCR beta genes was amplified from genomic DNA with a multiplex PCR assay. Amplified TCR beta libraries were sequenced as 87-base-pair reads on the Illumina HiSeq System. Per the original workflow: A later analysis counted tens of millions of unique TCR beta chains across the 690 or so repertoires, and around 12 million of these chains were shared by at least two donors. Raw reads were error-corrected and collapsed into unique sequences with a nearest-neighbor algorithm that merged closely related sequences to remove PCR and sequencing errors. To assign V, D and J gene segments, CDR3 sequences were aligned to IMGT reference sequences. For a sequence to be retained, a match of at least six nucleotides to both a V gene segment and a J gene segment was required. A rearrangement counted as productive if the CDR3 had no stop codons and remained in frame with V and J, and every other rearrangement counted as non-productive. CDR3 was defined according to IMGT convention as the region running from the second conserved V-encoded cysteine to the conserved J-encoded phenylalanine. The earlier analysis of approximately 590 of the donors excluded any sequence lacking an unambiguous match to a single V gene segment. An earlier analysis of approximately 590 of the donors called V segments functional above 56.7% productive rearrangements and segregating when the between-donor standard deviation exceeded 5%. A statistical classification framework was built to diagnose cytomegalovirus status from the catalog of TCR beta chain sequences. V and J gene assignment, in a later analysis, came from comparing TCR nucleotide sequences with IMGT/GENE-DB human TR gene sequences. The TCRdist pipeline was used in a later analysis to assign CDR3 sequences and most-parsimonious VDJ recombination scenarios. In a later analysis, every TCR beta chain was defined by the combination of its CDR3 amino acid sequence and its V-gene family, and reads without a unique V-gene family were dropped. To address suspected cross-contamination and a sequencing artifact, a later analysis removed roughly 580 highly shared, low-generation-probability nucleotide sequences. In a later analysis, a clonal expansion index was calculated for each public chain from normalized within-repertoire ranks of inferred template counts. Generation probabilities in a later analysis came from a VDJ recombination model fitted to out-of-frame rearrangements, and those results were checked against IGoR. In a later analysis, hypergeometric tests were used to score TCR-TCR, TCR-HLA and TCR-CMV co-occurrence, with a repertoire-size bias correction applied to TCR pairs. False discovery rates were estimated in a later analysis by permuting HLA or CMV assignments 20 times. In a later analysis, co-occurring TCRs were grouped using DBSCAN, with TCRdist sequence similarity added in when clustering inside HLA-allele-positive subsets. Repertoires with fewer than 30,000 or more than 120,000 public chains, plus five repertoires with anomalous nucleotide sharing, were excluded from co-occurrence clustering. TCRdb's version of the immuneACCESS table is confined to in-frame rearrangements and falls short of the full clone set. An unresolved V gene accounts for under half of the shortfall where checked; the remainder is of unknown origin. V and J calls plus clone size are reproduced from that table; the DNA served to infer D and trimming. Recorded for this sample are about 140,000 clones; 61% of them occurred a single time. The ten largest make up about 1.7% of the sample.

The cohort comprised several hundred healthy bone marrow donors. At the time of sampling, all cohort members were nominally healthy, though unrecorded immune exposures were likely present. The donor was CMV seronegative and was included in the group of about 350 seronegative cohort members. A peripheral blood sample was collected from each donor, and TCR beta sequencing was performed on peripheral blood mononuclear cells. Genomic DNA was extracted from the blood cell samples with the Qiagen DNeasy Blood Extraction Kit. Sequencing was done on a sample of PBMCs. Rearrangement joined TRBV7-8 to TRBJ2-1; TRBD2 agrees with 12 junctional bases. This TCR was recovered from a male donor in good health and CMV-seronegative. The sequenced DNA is TGTGCCAGCAGCTTTACAACACTAGCGGGGGGCCACAATGAGCAGTTCTTC. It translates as CASSFTTLAGGHNEQFF. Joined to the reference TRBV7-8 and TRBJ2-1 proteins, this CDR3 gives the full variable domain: GAGVSQSPRYKVAKRGQDVALRCDPISGHVSLFWYQQALGQGPEFLTYFQNEAQLDKSGLPSDRFFAERPEGSVSTLKIQRTQQEDSAVYLCASSFTTLAGGHNEQFFGPGTRLTVL.